These T cell receptor beta chains were read from a single sample in a study of cytomegalovirus exposure and HLA in healthy donors. The method was immunoSEQ multiplex PCR; TCRdb's version includes in-frame clones alone and lacks a portion of them. The sample's table shows about 190,000 clones. The specimen was PBMCs. Receptors originate from a woman in her twenties or thirties in good health and CMV-seropositive. Each CDR3 is given with its conserved first and last residue. The D gene is left open where the match is weak.

TRBJ2-7 TRBV27 16 NA CASSPSLGPQTYEQYF TGTGCCAGCTCCCCTTCCCTTGGGCCCCAAACCTACGAGCAGTACTTC
TRBJ2-7 TRBV7-2 13 NA CASSLLRAHEQYF TGTGCCAGCAGCTTACTCAGGGCCCACGAGCAGTACTTC
TRBJ1-6 TRBV5-6 15 TRBD1 CASSRGQGGNSPLHF TGTGCCAGCAGCAGAGGACAGGGCGGCAATTCACCCCTCCACTTT
TRBJ2-6 TRBV7-8 18 NA CASSLVGVQGSGANVLTF TGTGCCAGCAGCTTAGTTGGCGTTCAGGGCTCTGGGGCCAACGTCCTGACTTTC
TRBJ2-3 TRBV28 16 NA CASSLPPGASTDTQYF TGTGCCAGCAGTTTACCTCCGGGTGCTAGCACAGATACGCAGTATTTT
TRBJ1-2 TRBV11-2 12 NA CASSLVLNGYTF TGTGCCAGCAGCTTGGTACTCAATGGCTACACCTTC
TRBJ1-5 TRBV29-1 13 TRBD1 CSATTGGYQPQHF TGCAGCGCCACGACAGGGGGCTATCAGCCCCAGCATTTT
TRBJ2-2 TRBV19 17 TRBD1 CATSLTRTGSSAGELFF TGTGCCACCTCACTTACCCGGACAGGGAGTAGTGCCGGGGAGCTGTTTTTT
TRBJ2-3 TRBV7-6 14 NA CASSLGALQDTQYF TGTGCCAGCAGCTTGGGGGCCCTCCAAGATACGCAGTATTTT
TRBJ2-3 TRBV6-5 15 TRBD1 CASSVRGPGGDTQYF TGTGCCAGCAGTGTTCGGGGTCCAGGGGGAGATACGCAGTATTTT
TRBJ2-7 TRBV4-3 15 TRBD1 CASSQEGQNSYEQYF TGCGCCAGCAGCCAAGAGGGACAGAACTCCTACGAGCAGTACTTC
TRBJ1-2 TRBV5-1 14 NA CASSFSRGPYGYTF TGCGCCAGCAGCTTCTCCAGGGGACCCTATGGCTACACCTTC
TRBJ2-7 TRBV7-6 13 NA CASSWAGPYEQYF TGTGCCAGCAGCTGGGCGGGACCCTACGAGCAGTACTTC
TRBJ1-5 TRBV6-6 14 NA CASVGGDSNQPQHF TGTGCCAGCGTCGGGGGAGATAGCAATCAGCCCCAGCATTTT
TRBJ2-1 TRBV28 13 NA CASSTGAYNEQFF TGTGCCAGCAGCACAGGAGCCTACAATGAGCAGTTCTTC
TRBJ1-2 TRBV27 15 NA CASSLSTTGDTGYTF TGTGCCAGCAGTTTATCGACGACAGGAGATACGGGCTACACCTTC
TRBJ1-1 TRBV28 15 NA CASSLPSGMNTEAFF TGTGCCAGCAGTTTACCCTCGGGAATGAACACTGAAGCTTTCTTT
TRBJ2-7 TRBV5-1 16 TRBD1 CASSLGPTGGIYEQYF TGCGCCAGCAGCTTGGGGCCGACAGGGGGAATATACGAGCAGTACTTC
TRBJ2-5 TRBV13 15 NA CASSLASGSRETQYF TGTGCCAGCAGCTTGGCTAGTGGGAGTCGAGAGACCCAGTACTTC
TRBJ2-3 TRBV5-6 19 TRBD2 CASSVLLQLAGGNTDTQYF TGTGCCAGCAGCGTGCTGCTCCAACTAGCGGGAGGGAACACAGATACGCAGTATTTT
TRBJ1-6 TRBV21-1 16 NA CASRGKGRQYNSPLHF TGTGCCAGCAGAGGCAAAGGCAGGCAGTATAATTCACCCCTCCACTTT
TRBJ2-1 TRBV13 16 TRBD2 CASSPLAGGRLNEQFF TGTGCCAGCAGCCCCCTAGCGGGGGGGAGGCTGAATGAGCAGTTCTTC
TRBJ1-2 TRBV11-2 14 NA CASSSTGVPYGYTF TGTGCCAGCAGCTCGACAGGCGTTCCCTATGGTTACACCTTC